This TCR beta chain appears in the sequencing data of a study of T-cell reconstitution after alpha-beta-depleted transplantation in children. This CDR3 comprises 16 residues. The germline V gene has CDR1 MGHRA and CDR2 YSYEKL. Germline trimming cut 4 bases from V and 3 bases from J; bases unmatched to any gene: 6. A TCRbeta library incorporating unique molecular identifiers was prepared. A single record per CDR3 protein comes from TCRdb applying MiXCR to the PCR reads. This sample has roughly 500,000 distinct CDR3 sequences, with 12% found just once. This clonotype was observed a handful of times. The sequence derives from a human donor who donated a stem cell graft to a child with combined immunodeficiency. This specimen consisted of PBMCs from the stem cell graft donor, obtained from the stem cell graft. This chain links TRBV4-1 with TRBJ2-1, with 10 bases aligning to TRBD2. CDR3 protein: CASSLAGTSVYNEQFF. Here the CDR3 DNA reads TGCGCCAGCAGCCTAGCCGGGACTAGCGTCTACAATGAGCAGTTCTTC.